The 18 T cell receptor beta chains below were found in one sample sequenced in a study of shared clonotypes between healthy human individuals. Only in-frame clones appear in the TCRdb table, and some are missing; sequencing was by immunoSEQ multiplex PCR. The sample has roughly 86,000 clones, approximately 63% seen once. The sample taken for sequencing was memory CD8+ T cells sorted from blood. Subset here: CD45RO+ cells pooled with CCR7-negative TemRA cells. Receptor source: a man aged 30-40 years in good health.

The CDR3 sequence: CASRQAGITDTQYF. DNA for the CDR3: TGTGCCAGCAGGCAAGCGGGAATTACAGATACGCAGTATTTT. The chain uses TRBV2 and TRBJ2-3; 7 positions match TRBD2. V trimming: 6 bases; J trimming: 3 bases; junction bases outside the gene matches: 6. CDR1 is SNHLY, CDR2 FYNNEI, per germline. This CDR3 region has 14 residues.

The chain couples TRBV5-1 to TRBJ2-3, with D unresolved. Looked up from germline, CDR1 is SGHRS and CDR2 is YFSETQ. Trimming stripped 0 bases from V and 1 base from J, with 6 bases between. This CDR3 is 14 amino acids long. The CDR3 DNA reads as TGCGCCAGCAGCTTGGTGGCCGGCACAGATACGCAGTATTTT. Residues: CASSLVAGTDTQYF.

The chain has TRBV7-9 and TRBJ2-7; 10 bases agree with TRBD1. Germline assignment: CDR1 SEHNR and CDR2 FQNEAQ (reference sequence). Trimming removed 10 bases from V and 6 bases from J; junction bases left unmatched: 9. This CDR3 has 13 amino acids. The CDR3 DNA reads as TGTGCCACCGACCGGGACAGGGGCAGCGAGCAGTACTTC. Translation gives CATDRDRGSEQYF.

V usage is TRBV7-8 and J usage is TRBJ2-7; the D is unclear. The V gene lost 2 bases and the J gene lost 5 bases, with 4 bases spanning the gap. CDR3 length equals 11 residues. Germline V lookup: CDR1 SGHVS, CDR2 FQNEAQ. The CDR3 sequence: CASSLLHEQYF. The CDR3 coding sequence is TGTGCCAGCAGCTTACTTCACGAGCAGTACTTC.

The chain combines TRBV19 with TRBJ2-5, with D possibly TRBD1 on 6 matching bases. CDR3 length equals 16 residues. The V end lost 2 bases, the J end lost 5 bases, and 18 bases lay between the germline ends. The V gene's germline CDR1 is LNHDA and CDR2 SQIVND (reference sequence). The CDR3 loop reads CASSISDSGDLETQYF. The DNA of the CDR3 is TGTGCCAGTAGTATATCGGACAGCGGAGATCTGGAGACCCAGTACTTC.

This clone has at least ten counts. J is TRBJ2-2 and V is TRBV10-1; the D gene is possibly TRBD2 (6 bases). Trimming left V 6 bases short and J 0 bases short, with 11 bases between. Looked up from germline, CDR1 is WNHNN and CDR2 is SYGVQD (reference sequence). The CDR3 contains 15 residues. CDR3 in amino acids: CASSRDSANTGELFF. The CDR3 DNA follows: TGCGCCAGCAGCCGGGACTCCGCGAACACCGGGGAGCTGTTTTTT.

This clone has ten or more counts. The chain links TRBV19 to TRBJ2-3; weak D call: TRBD2 (6 bases). The CDR3 sequence is 15 residues long. Germline loops: CDR1 LNHDA, CDR2 SQIVND (reference sequence). V was cut by 1 base and J by 6 bases, with 14 bases left in between. The CDR3 sequence is CASSIVWRGGDTQYF. The CDR3, as DNA: TGTGCCAGTAGTATAGTTTGGCGGGGCGGGGATACGCAGTATTTT.

As concerns this clone: This sequence is one base from a far larger clone and is likely a read error. The chain carries TRBV6-6 and TRBJ2-7; no reliable D call. CDR1 is MNHNY and CDR2 is SVGAGI in the germline V gene (reference sequence). V dropped 2 bases and J dropped 3 bases, with 5 bases sitting between them. This CDR3 is 12 amino acids long. CDR3: CASSYQDYEQYF. In DNA, the CDR3 is TGTGCCAGCAGTTACCAGGACTACGAGCAGTACTTC.

Only a few counts were recorded for this clone. The chain employs TRBV2 and TRBJ1-2; no definite D call. The germline V gene has CDR1 SNHLY and CDR2 FYNNEI. V lost 7 bases and J 2 bases, leaving 8 bases between the germline ends. CDR3 size: 12 residues. CDR3 in amino acids: CASNPGNYGYTF. DNA for the CDR3: TGTGCCAGCAACCCGGGGAACTATGGCTACACCTTC.

The V call is TRBV4-3, the J call TRBJ1-2; D gene uncertain. Germline V gene lookup returns CDR1 LGHNA and CDR2 YSLEER. Trimming stripped 2 bases from V and 0 bases from J, with 10 bases between. The CDR3 sequence is 15 residues long. The chain's CDR3 is CASSQSSPPNYGYTF. The CDR3 nucleotides read TGCGCCAGCAGCCAAAGCAGCCCTCCTAACTATGGCTACACCTTC.

This clone showed up just a few times. The chain combines TRBV10-2 with TRBJ2-2; D is tentatively TRBD1 or TRBD2 (6 bases each). The ends were cut back, 6 bases at V and 1 base at J, with 12 bases in the middle. The CDR3 totals 15 residues. Germline lookup yields CDR1 WSHSY and CDR2 SAAADI. The CDR3 protein is CASRGGRENTGELFF. CDR3 coding DNA: TGCGCCAGCAGGGGGGGCAGGGAGAACACCGGGGAGCTGTTTTTT.

This chain uses TRBV10-1 with TRBJ2-3, with TRBD2 matching over 8 bases. Trimming at V came to 5 bases and at J to 0 bases, leaving 4 bases not matched to a gene. The CDR3 consists of 15 residues. Germline values: CDR1 WNHNN, CDR2 SYGVQD (reference sequence). The CDR3 coding sequence is TGCGCCAGCAGTCGCTTAGCGGGGAGCACAGATACGCAGTATTTT. Translation gives CASSRLAGSTDTQYF.

The rearrangement links TRBV27 to TRBJ1-5; no firm D call. CDR1 MNHEY and CDR2 SMNVEV come from the germline V gene (reference sequence). CDR3 length: 14 residues. V shed 4 bases and J shed 0 bases, with 7 bases lying between them. In nucleotides, the CDR3 is TGTGCCAGCAGTTCAGTTAATAGCAATCAGCCCCAGCATTTT. Protein product: CASSSVNSNQPQHF.

Comment on this clone: With a much larger clone just one base away, this may be a read error. Distinct nucleotide sequences in the sample also encode this CDR3. CDR3 loop: CASSLAPRGGDEQFF. CDR3 nucleotides: TGTGCCAGCAGCTTAGCTCCTCGCGGGGGTGACGAGCAGTTCTTC. The rearrangement joins TRBV11-2 to TRBJ2-1; 7 bases are a match to TRBD2. The CDR3 runs 15 residues. Germline V gene data show CDR1 as SGHAT and CDR2 as FQNNGV. The V gene end was trimmed by 1 base and the J gene end by 10 bases; junction bases not matched to a gene: 10.

In this sample, this clone turned up a few times. The rearrangement joins TRBV11-2 to TRBJ2-7; no firm D call. Trimming took off 6 bases at V and 0 bases at J, with 6 bases between the two ends. The CDR3 length is 12 residues. Germline V gene lookup returns CDR1 SGHAT and CDR2 FQNNGV. The CDR3 region is CASSFVSYEQYF. As DNA, the CDR3 is TGTGCCAGCAGTTTCGTCTCCTACGAGCAGTACTTC.

This clone was recorded many times. The chain couples TRBV5-4 to TRBJ1-4; 9 bases align to TRBD1. Germline CDR1 reads SGHNT; CDR2 reads YYREEE (reference sequence). The V and J ends lost 4 bases and 1 base, in that order; junction bases with no gene match: 2. The CDR3 loop spans 15 amino acids. CDR3 loop: CASSGGQGTNEKLFF. The CDR3 nucleotides read TGTGCCAGCAGCGGGGGACAGGGAACTAATGAAAAACTGTTTTTT.

The table lists this clone with a count of one. The chain employs TRBV7-2 and TRBJ1-1, with a weak D call TRBD1 (5 bases). The V gene lost 3 bases and the J gene lost 2 bases, with 13 bases spanning the gap. The CDR3 contains 15 residues. Germline CDR1 reads SGHTA; CDR2 reads FQGNSA. CDR3 sequence reads: CASSFPGLPNTEAFF. The CDR3 DNA reads TGTGCCAGCAGCTTCCCGGGACTGCCAAACACTGAAGCTTTCTTT.

In nucleotides, the CDR3 is TGTGCCAGCAGCTTAGTCCAGGGTGCAACTAATGAAAAACTGTTTTTT. Translating gives CASSLVQGATNEKLFF. J is TRBJ1-4 and V is TRBV7-9, with D possibly TRBD1 on 5 matching bases. Trimming removed 1 base at V and 0 bases at J, with 9 bases between. Germline V lookup: CDR1 SEHNR, CDR2 FQNEAQ (reference sequence). The CDR3 runs 16 residues.